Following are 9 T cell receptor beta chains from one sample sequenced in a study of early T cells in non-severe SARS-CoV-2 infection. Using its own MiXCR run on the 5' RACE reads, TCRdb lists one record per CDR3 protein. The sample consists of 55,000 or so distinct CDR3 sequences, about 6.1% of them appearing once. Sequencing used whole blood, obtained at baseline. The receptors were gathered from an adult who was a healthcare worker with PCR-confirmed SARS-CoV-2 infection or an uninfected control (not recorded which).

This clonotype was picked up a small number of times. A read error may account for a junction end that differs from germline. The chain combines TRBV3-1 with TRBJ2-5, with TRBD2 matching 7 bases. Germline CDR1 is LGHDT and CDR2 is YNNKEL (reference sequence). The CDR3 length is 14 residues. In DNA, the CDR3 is TGTGCCAGCAGTCCCCAGGGTGTCTCGACTAGCAAGCACTTC. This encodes CASSPQGVSTSKHF.

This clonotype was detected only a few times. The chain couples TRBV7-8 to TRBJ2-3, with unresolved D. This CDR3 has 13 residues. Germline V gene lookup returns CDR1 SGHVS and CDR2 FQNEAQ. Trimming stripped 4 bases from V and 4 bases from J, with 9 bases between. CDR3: CASSSPRSDTQYF. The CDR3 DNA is TGTGCCAGCAGCTCTCCGAGGTCAGATACGCAGTATTTT. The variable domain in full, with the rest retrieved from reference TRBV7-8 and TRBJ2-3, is GAGVSQSPRYKVAKRGQDVALRCDPISGHVSLFWYQQALGQGPEFLTYFQNEAQLDKSGLPSDRFFAERPEGSVSTLKIQRTQQEDSAVYLCASSSPRSDTQYFGPGTRLTVL.

CDR3 in DNA: TGTGCCTGGAGTGTAAGCGACAGACAAGAGACCCAGTACTTC. It specifies CAWSVSDRQETQYF. The chain employs TRBV30 and TRBJ2-5; TRBD1 is a possible D gene (5 bases). This CDR3 contains 14 residues. V was pared by 0 bases and J by 2 bases, with 10 bases between. Germline assignment: CDR1 GTSNPN and CDR2 SVGIG (reference sequence).

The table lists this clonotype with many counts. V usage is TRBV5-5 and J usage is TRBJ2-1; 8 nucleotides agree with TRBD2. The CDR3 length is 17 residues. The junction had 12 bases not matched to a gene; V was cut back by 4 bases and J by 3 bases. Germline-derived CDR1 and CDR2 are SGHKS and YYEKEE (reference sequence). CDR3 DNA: TGTGCCAGCAGCCCCCCGGGTAGCGGGGCTTACTACAATGAGCAGTTCTTC. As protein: CASSPPGSGAYYNEQFF.

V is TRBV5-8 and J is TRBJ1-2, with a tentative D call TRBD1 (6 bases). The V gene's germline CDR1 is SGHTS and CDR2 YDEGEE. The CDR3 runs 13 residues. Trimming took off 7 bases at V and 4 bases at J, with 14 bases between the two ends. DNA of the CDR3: TGTGCCAGCCCCGGGACAACCATCTATGGCTACACCTTC. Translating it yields CASPGTTIYGYTF.

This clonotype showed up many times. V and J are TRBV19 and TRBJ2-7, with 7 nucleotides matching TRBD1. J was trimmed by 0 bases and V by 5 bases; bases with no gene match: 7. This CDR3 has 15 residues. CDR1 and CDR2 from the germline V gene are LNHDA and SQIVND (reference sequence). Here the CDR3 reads CASSPQGLTSYEQYF. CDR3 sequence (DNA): TGTGCCAGTAGTCCACAGGGGCTCACCTCCTACGAGCAGTACTTC.

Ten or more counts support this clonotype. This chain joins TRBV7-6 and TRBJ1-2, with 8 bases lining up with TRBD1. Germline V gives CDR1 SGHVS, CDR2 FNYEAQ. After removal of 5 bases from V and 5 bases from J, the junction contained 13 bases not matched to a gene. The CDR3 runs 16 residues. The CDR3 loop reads CASSHLSGQGRYGYTF. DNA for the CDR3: TGTGCCAGCAGCCACCTATCAGGACAGGGTCGGTATGGCTACACCTTC.

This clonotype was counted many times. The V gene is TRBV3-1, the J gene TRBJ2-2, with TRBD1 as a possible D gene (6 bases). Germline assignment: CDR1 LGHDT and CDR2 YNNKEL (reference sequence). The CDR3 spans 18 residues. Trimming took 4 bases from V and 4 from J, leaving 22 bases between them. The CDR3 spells CASSLIGQFGLITGELFF. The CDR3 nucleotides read TGTGCCAGCAGCCTTATAGGACAGTTTGGACTGATCACCGGGGAGCTGTTTTTT.

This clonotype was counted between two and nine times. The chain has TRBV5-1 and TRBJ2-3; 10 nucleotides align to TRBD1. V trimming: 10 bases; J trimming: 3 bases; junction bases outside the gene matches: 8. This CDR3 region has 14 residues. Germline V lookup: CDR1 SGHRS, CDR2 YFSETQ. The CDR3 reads CAGRQGAETDTQYF. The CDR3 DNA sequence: TGCGCCGGACGACAGGGGGCGGAAACAGATACGCAGTATTTT.